Below, 21 T cell receptor beta chains from the same sample are listed, as sequenced in a study of blood T cells in healthy people across ages. A second PCR of 7 to 11 cycles used a sample-barcoded 5' primer and a J-beta primer mix. TCRdb processed the 5' RACE reads anew with MiXCR; each CDR3 protein has one entry. The table lists about 1.7 million distinct CDR3 sequences, 25% to 30% of them singletons, with over 7% in the top ten. Material for sequencing was blood. These receptors came from a woman aged 25-40 years in good health.

This chain uses TRBV29-1 with TRBJ2-1, with 9 bases identical to TRBD2. The ends lost 7 bases at V and 0 bases at J; junction bases unmatched: 10. The CDR3 sequence is 16 residues long. CDR1 and CDR2 (germline): SQVTM, ANQGSEA. CDR3 sequence (DNA): TGCAGCGCTGACTTGGGAGCGGGAGGCTCCTACAATGAGCAGTTCTTC. Translating gives CSADLGAGGSYNEQFF.

In this sample, this clonotype turned up many times. The V and J genes are TRBV20-1 and TRBJ2-5; a possible D gene is TRBD2 (6 bases). CDR3 length: 15 amino acids. In germline, CDR1 is DFQATT, CDR2 SNEGSKA (reference sequence). Deletions cut 0 bases from V and 3 bases from J, with 14 bases between. The CDR3 protein is CSARDLDSGKETQYF. CDR3 sequence (DNA): TGCAGTGCTAGAGATCTTGATAGCGGTAAAGAGACCCAGTACTTC.

A note on this clonotype: This may come from a read error, since a much larger clone is one base off. This sequence joins TRBV20-1 and TRBJ2-5; D not certain. Looked up from germline, CDR1 is DFQATT and CDR2 is SNEGSKA (reference sequence). Trimming cost V 3 bases and J 11 bases, with 10 bases left between them. This CDR3 is 10 amino acids long. The CDR3 DNA follows: TGCAGTGCTAGGTACAATGAGCAGTACTTC. It is translated as CSARYNEQYF.

This clonotype was seen a few times. For the CDR3, the DNA is TGTGCCAGCAGCCAAGAGACTAGCGGGGGGCCCTACAATGAGCAGTTCTTC. Its protein product is CASSQETSGGPYNEQFF. The chain employs TRBV4-2 and TRBJ2-1; TRBD2 matches 13 bases. The CDR3 contains 17 residues. Trimming took 0 bases from V and 2 from J; bases not matched to a gene: 1. Looked up from germline, CDR1 is LGHNA and CDR2 is YNFKEQ.

This clonotype has more than one count but fewer than ten. The rearrangement links TRBV20-1 to TRBJ2-3, with 9 bases lining up with TRBD1. The CDR3 consists of 14 residues. Looked up from germline, CDR1 is DFQATT and CDR2 is SNEGSKA (reference sequence). V trimming: 7 bases; J trimming: 3 bases; junction bases outside the gene matches: 8. The CDR3 DNA sequence: TGCAGTGTCCACACAGGGGGCTGGACAGATACGCAGTATTTT. Translating gives CSVHTGGWTDTQYF.

The table lists this clonotype with a few counts. V usage is TRBV27 and J usage is TRBJ1-2; no clear D. The germline gives CDR1 MNHEY, CDR2 SMNVEV (reference sequence). The CDR3 sequence is 14 residues long. Trimming shortened V by 3 bases and J by 3 bases, and 11 bases separated the two germline ends. This CDR3 is CASSFASGYYGYTF. In DNA form, the CDR3 reads TGTGCCAGCAGTTTCGCGTCGGGCTACTATGGCTACACCTTC.

This clonotype was counted between two and nine times. The V and J genes are TRBV27 and TRBJ1-3; 7 bases are a match to TRBD1. Germline V lookup: CDR1 MNHEY, CDR2 SMNVEV (reference sequence). The CDR3 extends over 17 amino acids. Germline trimming cut 4 bases from V and 1 base from J; bases unmatched to any gene: 10. The CDR3 nucleotides read TGTGCCAGCAGTTCTAACAGGGGAGCTCTTTCTGGAAACACCATATATTTT. Its translation: CASSSNRGALSGNTIYF.

Notes on this clonotype: A clone one base away is much larger, so this may be a read error. The chain combines TRBV12-3 or TRBV12-4 with TRBJ2-1; 7 bases are a match to TRBD1. This CDR3 comprises 13 residues. The DNA of the CDR3 is TGTGCCGGCAGCGTTCCAGGGGGCAATGAGCAGTTCTTC. This sequence encodes CAGSVPGGNEQFF.

This rearrangement joins TRBV6-2 or TRBV6-3 to TRBJ2-1; 8 bases align to TRBD2. J was trimmed by 6 bases and V by 6 bases; bases with no gene match: 4. The CDR3 spans 13 residues. Per the germline V gene, CDR1 is MNHEY and CDR2 is SVGEGT. CDR3 sequence: CASRAGGGNEQFF. The CDR3 coding sequence is TGTGCCAGCAGGGCGGGGGGAGGCAATGAGCAGTTCTTC.

The chain links TRBV2 to TRBJ1-2, with 7 bases fitting TRBD1. The length of the CDR3 is 13 residues. J gave up 10 bases and V 6 bases, and 11 bases lay outside the gene matches. The germline V gene has CDR1 SNHLY and CDR2 FYNNEI. CDR3 nucleotide sequence: TGTGCCAGCAGCTTGGACAGGCTAAGTATCTACACCTTC. Its protein is CASSLDRLSIYTF.

V and J are TRBV4-1 and TRBJ2-3; D not certain. Germline loops: CDR1 MGHRA, CDR2 YSYEKL. The CDR3 length is 16 residues. V lost 0 bases and J 9 bases, leaving 19 bases between the germline ends. The CDR3 DNA reads TGCGCCAGCAGCCAAGAAATTGGTACGGTGGGTAGCACGCAGTATTTT. Residues: CASSQEIGTVGSTQYF.

This clonotype was found a few times. This chain links TRBV7-3 with TRBJ2-3, with D perhaps TRBD1 (7 bases). In germline, CDR1 is SGHTA, CDR2 FQGTGA. With 8 bases removed from V and 3 bases from J, the gap between germline ends came to 18 bases. The CDR3 loop spans 15 amino acids. The CDR3 DNA reads TGTGCCAGCGCGCAGGGGGGAGTGAGGACAGATACGCAGTATTTT. Its translation is CASAQGGVRTDTQYF.

This clonotype was seen ten or more times. V is TRBV5-1 and J is TRBJ2-5, with 12 bases identical to TRBD1. Germline-derived CDR1 and CDR2 are SGHRS and YFSETQ. This CDR3 spans 18 amino acids. J gave up 0 bases and V 4 bases, and 10 bases lay outside the gene matches. CDR3 nucleotide sequence: TGCGCCAGCAGCCGTCCGGGACAGGGGGCTATGTACCAAGAGACCCAGTACTTC. This translates into CASSRPGQGAMYQETQYF. The full variable domain, completed using reference TRBV5-1 and TRBJ2-5, is KAGVTQTPRYLIKTRGQQVTLSCSPISGHRSVSWYQQTPGQGLQFLFEYFSETQRNKGNFPGRFSGRQFSNSRSEMNVSTLELGDSALYLCASSRPGQGAMYQETQYFGPGTRLLVL.

This clonotype was found a few times. This rearrangement joins TRBV4-3 to TRBJ1-1; 8 bases map to TRBD1. The CDR3 has 13 residues. V shed 1 base and J 11 bases; nucleotides not matched to a gene: 6. The germline V gene encodes CDR1 LGHNA and CDR2 YSLEER. CDR3 nucleotides: TGCGCCAGCAGCCAAGGGACAGGGATAGGGGCTTTCTTT. It codes for CASSQGTGIGAFF.

This clonotype was counted between two and nine times. The CDR3 is CASSPDSGRAPDTQYF. DNA for the CDR3: TGTGCCAGCAGCCCCGATAGCGGGAGGGCCCCAGATACGCAGTATTTT. The chain couples TRBV3-1 to TRBJ2-3; 11 bases match TRBD2. The V gene's germline CDR1 is LGHDT and CDR2 YNNKEL (reference sequence). There are 16 residues in the CDR3. Trimming cost V 4 bases and J 4 bases; bases outside gene matches: 7.

In its sample, this clonotype was seen a few times. The rearrangement uses TRBV24-1 and TRBJ2-1, with 7 bases matching TRBD2. The CDR3 length is 13 residues. With 6 bases clipped from V and 5 bases from J, the junction kept 3 bases outside the gene matches. Germline loops: CDR1 KGHDR, CDR2 SFDVKD. This CDR3 reads CATSPSGNNEQFF. In DNA, the CDR3 is TGTGCCACCAGTCCTAGCGGTAACAATGAGCAGTTCTTC.

This clonotype was seen repeatedly, ten times or more. The genes are TRBV12-3 or TRBV12-4 and TRBJ2-7; D is possibly TRBD2 (7 bases). V was cut by 3 bases and J by 4 bases, with 13 bases left in between. The CDR3 is 14 amino acids. The CDR3 region has the DNA TGTGCCAGCAGTTTTGGGGGGGGGCCGTACGAGCAGTACTTC. Its translation is CASSFGGGPYEQYF.

This clonotype was seen only a few times. The rearrangement links TRBV20-1 to TRBJ2-1; 10 bases agree with TRBD2. The trim removed 3 bases at V and 4 bases at J, leaving 3 bases unmatched. The CDR3 runs 14 residues. CDR1 is DFQATT and CDR2 is SNEGSKA in the germline V gene (reference sequence). CDR3 in DNA: TGCAGTGCTAGGTCTAGCGGGAGATACAATGAGCAGTTCTTC. This translates into CSARSSGRYNEQFF.

This rearrangement joins TRBV7-9 to TRBJ2-3, with D possibly being TRBD2 (6 bases). CDR3 length: 15 residues. Germline V lookup: CDR1 SEHNR, CDR2 FQNEAQ (reference sequence). V lost 5 bases and J lost 5, with 17 bases in between. The CDR3 here is CASSPGGEALDTQYF. The CDR3 bases are TGTGCCAGCAGCCCAGGTGGGGAGGCCTTAGATACGCAGTATTTT.

This clonotype was detected once. One junction end does not reproduce the germline sequence, and a read error may be involved. This rearrangement joins TRBV12-3 or TRBV12-4 to TRBJ1-3; 7 bases map to TRBD1. The CDR3 sequence is 14 residues long. The CDR3 loop reads CASTLQGPGNTIYF. In nucleotides, the CDR3 is TGTGCCAGCACTTTACAGGGGCCCGGAAACACCATATATTTT.

This clonotype appeared many times. The gene calls are TRBV20-1 and TRBJ2-7, with 10 nucleotides matching TRBD2. There are 14 residues in the CDR3. Trimming removed 6 bases from V and 4 bases from J; junction bases left unmatched: 9. The germline gives CDR1 DFQATT, CDR2 SNEGSKA (reference sequence). CDR3 protein: CSAPIAGGPYEQYF. The CDR3 DNA is TGCAGTGCCCCGATAGCGGGGGGACCTTACGAGCAGTACTTC.